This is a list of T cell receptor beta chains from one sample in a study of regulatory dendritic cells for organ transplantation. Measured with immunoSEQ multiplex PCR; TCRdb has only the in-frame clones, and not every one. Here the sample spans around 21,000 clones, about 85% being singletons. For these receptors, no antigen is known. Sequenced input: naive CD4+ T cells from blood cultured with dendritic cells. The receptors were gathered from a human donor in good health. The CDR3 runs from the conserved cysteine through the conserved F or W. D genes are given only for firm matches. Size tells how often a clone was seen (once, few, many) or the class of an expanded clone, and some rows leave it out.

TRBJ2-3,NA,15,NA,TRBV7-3,TGTGCCAGCAGCCCCTCGGGCACTAGCACAGATACGCAGTATTTT,CASSPSGTSTDTQYF
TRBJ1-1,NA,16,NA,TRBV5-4,TGTGCCAGCAGCTCCGGGGGGTTGTCCATGAACACTGAAGCTTTCTTT,CASSSGGLSMNTEAFF
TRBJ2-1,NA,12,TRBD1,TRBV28,TGTGCCAGCTACCGACAGGGGCATGAGCAGTTCTTC,CASYRQGHEQFF
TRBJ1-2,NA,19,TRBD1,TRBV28,TGTGCCAGCAGCCATTTTGCCCTGGTCAGGGGTCCACAGGGGGATGGCTACACCTTC,CASSHFALVRGPQGDGYTF
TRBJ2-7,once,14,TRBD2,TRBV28,TGTGCCAGCAGTTTGGAGCGGGGGTTGTACGAGCAGTACTTC,CASSLERGLYEQYF
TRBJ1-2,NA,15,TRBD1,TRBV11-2,TGTGCCAGCAGCTTACAGACAGGGCCTCTCTATGGCTACACCTTC,CASSLQTGPLYGYTF
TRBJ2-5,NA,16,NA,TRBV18,TGTGCCAGCTCACTACTCTTACAGGTCACGGAAGAGACCCAGTACTTC,CASSLLLQVTEETQYF
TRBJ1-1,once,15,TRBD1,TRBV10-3,TGTGCCATCAGTGAGTATGGACAGGGGGACGTTGAAGCTTTCTTT,CAISEYGQGDVEAFF
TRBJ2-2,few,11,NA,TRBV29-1,TGCAGCGTGACAGGCACCGGGGAGCTGTTTTTT,CSVTGTGELFF
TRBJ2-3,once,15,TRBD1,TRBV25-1,TGTGCCAGCAGTGAGGCAGGGGGAGGCACAGATACGCAGTATTTT,CASSEAGGGTDTQYF
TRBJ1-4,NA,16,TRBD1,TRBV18,TGTGCCAGCTCACCGGACAGGGGGCTGATAAGTGAAAAACTGTTTTTT,CASSPDRGLISEKLFF
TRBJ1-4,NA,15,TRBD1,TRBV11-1,TGTGCCAGCAGCCTCCCCGGGACAGGGGGCGGCAAACTGTTTTTT,CASSLPGTGGGKLFF
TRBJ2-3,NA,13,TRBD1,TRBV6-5,TGTGCCAGCAGTGGACAGGGTCCAGATACGCAGTATTTT,CASSGQGPDTQYF
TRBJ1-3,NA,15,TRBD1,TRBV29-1,TGCAGCGCCGCCGAGGGGGCTAGCTCTGGAAACACCATATATTTT,CSAAEGASSGNTIYF
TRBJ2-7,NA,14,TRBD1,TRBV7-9,TGTGCCAGCAGCACGACAGGGGGGCCCTACGAGCAGTACTTC,CASSTTGGPYEQYF
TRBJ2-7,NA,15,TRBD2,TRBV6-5,TGTGCCAGCAGGAGAGAAGCGGGAGGGGACTACGAGCAGTACTTC,CASRREAGGDYEQYF
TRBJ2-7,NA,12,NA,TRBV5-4,TGTGCCAGCAGCTTGGTTGGCTACGAGCAGTACTTC,CASSLVGYEQYF
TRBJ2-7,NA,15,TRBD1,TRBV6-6,TGTGCCAGCACTCGGGACAGGGGCGCCACCTACGAGCAGTACTTC,CASTRDRGATYEQYF
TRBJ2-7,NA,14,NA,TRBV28,TGTGCCAGCAGTCCATCTGACAGGCCTAAGGAGCAGTACTTC,CASSPSDRPKEQYF
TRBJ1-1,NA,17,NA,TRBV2,TGTGCCAGCAGTGATGGTGGTCCGGGACAAGAGAACACTGAAGCTTTCTTT,CASSDGGPGQENTEAFF
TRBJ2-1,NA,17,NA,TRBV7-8,TGTGCCAGCAGCCAAACCCTCTTGCGGAGCTCCTACAATGAGCAGTTCTTC,CASSQTLLRSSYNEQFF
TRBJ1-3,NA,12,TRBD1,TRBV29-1,TGCAGCGGCTCAGGGGGCTCAAACACCATATATTTT,CSGSGGSNTIYF
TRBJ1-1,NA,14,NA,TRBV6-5,TGTGCCAGCAGGGGACGGTTAATGAACACTGAAGCTTTCTTT,CASRGRLMNTEAFF
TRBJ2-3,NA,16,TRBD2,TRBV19,TGTGCCAGTAGTATACCGGGGGGGACTAGCACAGATACGCAGTATTTT,CASSIPGGTSTDTQYF
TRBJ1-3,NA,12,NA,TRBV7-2,TGTGCCAGCAGCTTAGCTGGAAACACCATATATTTT,CASSLAGNTIYF
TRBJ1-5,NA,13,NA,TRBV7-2,TGTGCCAGCAGCTTAGAGGCCAATCAGCCCCAGCATTTT,CASSLEANQPQHF
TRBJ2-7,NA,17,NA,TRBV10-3,TGTGCCATCAGTGAGTCGAAGCCCGGACAGTTCTCCTACGAGCAGTACTTC,CAISESKPGQFSYEQYF
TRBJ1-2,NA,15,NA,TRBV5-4,TGTGCCAGCAGCTTGGACGGACGCCCAAACTATGGCTACACCTTC,CASSLDGRPNYGYTF
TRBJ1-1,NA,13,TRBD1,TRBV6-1,TGTGCCAGCAGTGAAAGGGGACAGAGCGAAGCTTTCTTT,CASSERGQSEAFF
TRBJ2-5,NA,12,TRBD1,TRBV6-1,TGTGCCAGTCGACAGGGATCAAAGTCCCAGTACTTC,CASRQGSKSQYF
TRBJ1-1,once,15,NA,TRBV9,TGTGCCAGCAGCGTAGACCCAGGCGGAGCGACTGAAGCTTTCTTT,CASSVDPGGATEAFF
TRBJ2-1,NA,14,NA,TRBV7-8,TGTGCCAGCGGCAGGCAGAGTCCCTACAATGAGCAGTTCTTC,CASGRQSPYNEQFF
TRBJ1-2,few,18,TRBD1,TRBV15,TGTGCCACCAGCAGAGATCTCCCCGCGACAGGGAGGAACTATGGCTACACCTTC,CATSRDLPATGRNYGYTF
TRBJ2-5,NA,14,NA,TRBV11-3,TGTGCCAGCAGCTTAGATGGAGATGGTGAGACCCAGTACTTC,CASSLDGDGETQYF
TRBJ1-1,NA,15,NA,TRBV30,TGTGCCTGGAGTTTCCCCGACAGTATGAACACTGAAGCTTTCTTT,CAWSFPDSMNTEAFF
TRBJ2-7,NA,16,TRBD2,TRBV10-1,TGCGCCAGCAGTGAGTCACCAGCGGGAGGAATCCACGAGCAGTACTTC,CASSESPAGGIHEQYF
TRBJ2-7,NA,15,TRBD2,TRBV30,TGTGCCTGGAGTTTCTCAAGCGGGGGCAACTACGAGCAGTACTTC,CAWSFSSGGNYEQYF
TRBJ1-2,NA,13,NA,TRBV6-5,TGTGCCAGCAGTTACAGGACGGACTATGGCTACACCTTC,CASSYRTDYGYTF
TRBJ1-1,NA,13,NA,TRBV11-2,TGTGCCAGCAGCTTACCTAGGAACACTGAAGCTTTCTTT,CASSLPRNTEAFF
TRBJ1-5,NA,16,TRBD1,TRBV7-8,TGTGCCAGCAGCTTATTCACGGGACAGGGTATTCAGCCCCAGCATTTT,CASSLFTGQGIQPQHF
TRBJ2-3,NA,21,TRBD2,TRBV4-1,TGCGCCAGCAGCCAAGGACTAGCGGGAGCTACCTTCACTACTGGCACAGATACGCAGTATTTT,CASSQGLAGATFTTGTDTQYF